This is a list of T cell receptor beta chains from one sample in a study of OX40 agonist ivuxolimab in advanced cancers. Clones were sequenced by immunoSEQ multiplex PCR, and TCRdb holds only the in-frame ones, with some missing. Altogether over 45,000 clones are present, over 90% being singletons, with the ten largest covering approximately 18%. The sequences come from CD4+ or CD8+ T cells sorted from blood, collected in a trial of the OX40 agonist ivuxolimab. Receptors were obtained from an adult with an advanced solid tumor such as melanoma, head and neck, liver or kidney cancer. The CDR3 runs from the conserved cysteine through the conserved F or W. A D gene is named only where the DNA matches it firmly. For some rows the clone size is stated as once, few or many, or as a class when expanded; others skip it.

NA	NA	TRBJ1-6	TRBV9	CASSVGYDNSPLHF	TGTGCCAGCAGCGTAGGTTACGATAATTCACCCCTCCACTTT
NA	NA	TRBJ2-1	TRBV4-3	CASSQDFRIIEQFF	TGCGCCAGCAGCCAAGATTTCAGGATCATTGAGCAGTTCTTC
NA	NA	TRBJ2-7	TRBV27	CASSFSVGASPPYEQYF	TGTGCCAGCAGTTTCTCAGTGGGGGCTAGTCCCCCCTACGAGCAGTACTTC
NA	once	TRBJ2-1	TRBV28	CASSLFRGYNEQFF	TGTGCCAGCAGTTTATTCAGAGGTTACAATGAGCAGTTCTTC
NA	NA	TRBJ2-7	TRBV11-2	CASSLGGSDREQYF	TGTGCCAGCAGCTTAGGAGGGAGTGATAGGGAGCAGTACTTC
NA	once	TRBJ1-4	TRBV30	CAWSGYQGGYSNEKLFF	TGTGCCTGGAGTGGATATCAGGGAGGGTACTCTAATGAAAAACTGTTTTTT
NA	NA	TRBJ2-2	TRBV7-2	CASSGRIAGELFF	TGTGCCAGCAGCGGGCGTATCGCCGGGGAGCTGTTTTTT
TRBD2	NA	TRBJ2-1	TRBV7-9	CASSSPLGGRWEQFF	TGTGCCAGCAGCTCGCCCTTGGGCGGGAGGTGGGAGCAGTTCTTC
NA	NA	TRBJ2-7	TRBV11-2	CASSLGRPERWYF	TGTGCCAGCAGCTTAGGCAGACCTGAACGGTGGTACTTC
NA	NA	TRBJ2-1	TRBV28	CASSLRGLPSVYEQFF	TGTGCCAGCAGTCTACGAGGGCTTCCCTCTGTCTATGAGCAGTTCTTC
NA	NA	TRBJ2-7	TRBV6-6	CASSYGTPSYEQYF	TGTGCCAGCAGTTACGGGACCCCGTCCTACGAGCAGTACTTC
TRBD2	NA	TRBJ2-1	TRBV29-1	CSVLTSGSNEQFF	TGCAGCGTCTTGACTAGCGGGAGCAATGAGCAGTTCTTC
NA	NA	TRBJ2-7	TRBV4-1	CASSRAGYEQYF	TGCGCCAGCAGCCGGGCGGGTTACGAGCAGTACTTC
NA	NA	TRBJ2-7	TRBV6-5	CASTSGALDEQYF	TGTGCCAGCACATCTGGGGCGTTGGACGAGCAGTACTTC
NA	NA	TRBJ2-3	TRBV4-3	CASSQDKQHGTQYF	TGCGCCAGCAGCCAAGATAAACAGCACGGTACGCAGTATTTT
NA	NA	TRBJ1-2	TRBV16	CASSTGSSYGYTF	TGTGCCAGCAGCACGGGGTCCTCTTATGGCTACACCTTC
TRBD1	NA	TRBJ2-4	TRBV9	CASSSPRTGAAKNIQYF	TGTGCCAGCAGCTCACCTCGTACAGGGGCGGCCAAAAACATTCAGTACTTC
TRBD2	once	TRBJ2-7	TRBV27	CASSSPGLAGGAYEQYF	TGTGCCAGCAGTTCACCTGGACTAGCGGGAGGAGCCTACGAGCAGTACTTC
TRBD1	NA	TRBJ1-5	TRBV4-3	CASSPAIGQGNQPQHF	TGCGCCAGCAGCCCGGCAATCGGACAGGGTAATCAGCCCCAGCATTTT
TRBD2	NA	TRBJ2-2	TRBV4-3	CASSQPHILAGGNTGELFF	TGCGCCAGCAGCCAACCCCACATACTAGCGGGGGGGAACACCGGGGAGCTGTTTTTT
NA	NA	TRBJ2-1	TRBV30	CAWSRGLGDNEQFF	TGTGCCTGGAGTCGTGGGTTGGGAGACAATGAGCAGTTCTTC
NA	once	TRBJ2-7	TRBV4-1	CASSDRSYEQYF	TGCGCCAGCAGCGACCGGTCCTACGAGCAGTACTTC
NA	NA	TRBJ1-1	TRBV9	CASSVVQGRTEAFF	TGTGCCAGCAGCGTAGTGCAGGGAAGGACTGAAGCTTTCTTT
NA	NA	TRBJ2-7	TRBV21-1	CASSKVRVAGEFYEQYF	TGTGCCAGCAGCAAAGTCAGGGTAGCGGGAGAATTCTACGAGCAGTACTTC
NA	NA	TRBJ2-2	TRBV27	CASSLAGELFF	TGTGCCAGCAGTTTAGCCGGGGAGCTGTTTTTT
NA	NA	TRBJ1-1	TRBV4-1	CASSQQRGTEAFF	TGCGCCAGCAGCCAACAAAGGGGGACTGAAGCTTTCTTT
TRBD2	NA	TRBJ2-1	TRBV14	CASSPLKGLAGGNEQFF	TGTGCCAGCAGCCCGCTCAAGGGACTAGCGGGAGGAAATGAGCAGTTCTTC
NA	NA	TRBJ1-5	TRBV30	CAWSVGSNQPQHF	TGTGCCTGGAGTGTAGGGAGTAATCAGCCCCAGCATTTT
NA	NA	TRBJ2-3	TRBV19	CASSGTRSHTDTQYF	TGTGCCAGTAGTGGCACCAGGAGCCACACAGATACGCAGTATTTT
NA	once	TRBJ1-5	TRBV28	CASSFSTVEISPQHF	TGTGCCAGCAGTTTCTCAACTGTTGAAATCAGCCCCCAGCATTTT
TRBD2	NA	TRBJ2-1	TRBV7-9	CASSFPSSGSSYNEQFF	TGTGCCAGCAGCTTCCCTTCTAGCGGGAGCTCCTACAATGAGCAGTTCTTC
NA	once	TRBJ2-5	TRBV5-4	CASSLETAEGTQYF	TGTGCCAGCAGCTTGGAAACAGCGGAAGGGACCCAGTACTTC
NA	NA	TRBJ1-2	TRBV9	CASSVEGPPGYTF	TGTGCCAGCAGCGTAGAGGGCCCCCCGGGCTACACCTTC
TRBD1	NA	TRBJ2-7	TRBV28	CASSWTGGSLVDEQYF	TGTGCCAGCAGTTGGACAGGGGGCTCGCTCGTGGACGAGCAGTACTTC
TRBD1	NA	TRBJ2-5	TRBV5-5	CASSSPDRGWETQYF	TGTGCCAGCAGCTCACCGGACAGGGGTTGGGAGACCCAGTACTTC